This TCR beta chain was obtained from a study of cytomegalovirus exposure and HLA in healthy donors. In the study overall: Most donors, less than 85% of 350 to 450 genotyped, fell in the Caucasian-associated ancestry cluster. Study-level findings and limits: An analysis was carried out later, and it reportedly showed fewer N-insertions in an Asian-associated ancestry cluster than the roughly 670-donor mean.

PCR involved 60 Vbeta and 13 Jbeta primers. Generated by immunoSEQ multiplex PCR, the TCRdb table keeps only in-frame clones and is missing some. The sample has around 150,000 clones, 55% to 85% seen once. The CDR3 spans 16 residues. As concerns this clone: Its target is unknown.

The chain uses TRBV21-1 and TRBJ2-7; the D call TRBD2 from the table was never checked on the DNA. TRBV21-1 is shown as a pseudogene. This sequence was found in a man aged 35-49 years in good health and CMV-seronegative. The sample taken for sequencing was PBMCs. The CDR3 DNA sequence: TGTGCCAGCAGCAAAGCGGCTGCAAGATTACTACGCGAGCAGTACTTC. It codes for CASSKAAARLLREQYF.